This is a list of T cell receptor beta chains from one sample in a study of cytomegalovirus exposure and HLA in healthy donors. Sequencing used immunoSEQ multiplex PCR; TCRdb keeps in-frame clones, though not all of them. The sample carries approximately 160,000 clones, roughly 84% recorded once. The sequenced material came from PBMCs. The receptors were gathered from a man aged 30-40 years in good health and CMV-seropositive. CDR3s include the opening cysteine and the closing phenylalanine or tryptophan. D genes are given only for firm matches. Clone size is given for some rows only: seen once, a few or many times, or a class if the clone is expanded.

TRBD1,.,TRBJ1-2,TRBV6-1,TGTGCCAGCAGTGAAGCCGGGACAGGGTATGGCTACACCTTC,CASSEAGTGYGYTF
.,.,TRBJ2-2,TRBV4-3,TGCGCCAGCAGCCAAGTTGAAGGGGCCGGGGAGCTGTTTTTT,CASSQVEGAGELFF
.,.,TRBJ2-7,TRBV2,TGTGCCAGCCGGGACTTTTCCTACGAGCAGTACTTC,CASRDFSYEQYF
TRBD2,few,TRBJ2-7,TRBV9,TGTGCCAGCAGCCCCTCAGGGACTAGTGGGGACGAGCAGTACTTC,CASSPSGTSGDEQYF
.,.,TRBJ2-3,TRBV28,TGTGCCAGCAGTGCCTTGCCGGGACTCCTCTTATCTAGCACAGATACGCAGTATTTT,CASSALPGLLLSSTDTQYF
.,.,TRBJ1-1,TRBV7-9,TGTGCCAGCAGCATTATCCTCACTGAAGCTTTCTTT,CASSIILTEAFF
TRBD1,.,TRBJ2-2,TRBV7-8,TGTGCCAGCAGCGCCGACAGGGGAAACACCGGGGAGCTGTTTTTT,CASSADRGNTGELFF
.,once,TRBJ1-2,TRBV7-2,TGTGCCAGCAGCTTAGCGGGGCTTACTAACTATGGCTACACCTTC,CASSLAGLTNYGYTF
TRBD2,.,TRBJ2-1,TRBV4-3,TGCGCCAGCAGCCAAGATCTCTCGACTAGCGGGGGGGCCGGGTTCTTC,CASSQDLSTSGGAGFF
.,.,TRBJ2-1,TRBV6-1,TGTGCCAGCAGTGAAGCTTTCAGGGGCCCCTACGAGCAGTTCTTC,CASSEAFRGPYEQFF
TRBD2,.,TRBJ2-1,TRBV2,TGTGCCAGCAGTGAAGCGGCTAGCGGGGGAGGGGAGCAGTTCTTC,CASSEAASGGGEQFF
TRBD2,.,TRBJ2-3,TRBV2,TGTGCCAGCAGCGGACTAGCGGGATGGGGCACAGATACGCAGTATTTT,CASSGLAGWGTDTQYF
.,once,TRBJ2-3,TRBV5-1,TGCGCCAGCAGCTCGCAGGGCCCTAGCACAGATACGCAGTATTTT,CASSSQGPSTDTQYF
.,.,TRBJ1-1,TRBV18,TGTGCCAGCTCACCACGGGAGGGAACCAACACTGAAGCTTTCTTT,CASSPREGTNTEAFF
.,.,TRBJ2-7,TRBV29-1,TGCAGCGTTGAAGAAGACAGCTACGAGCAGTACTTC,CSVEEDSYEQYF
TRBD1,.,TRBJ1-6,TRBV27,TGTGCCAGCAGTTTAGGGTGGGGACAGGGTCGGTCACCCCTCCACTTT,CASSLGWGQGRSPLHF
TRBD2,.,TRBJ2-5,TRBV27,TGTGCCAGCAGTCCGTCCGTGGCGGGAGGCTTAGAGACCCAGTACTTC,CASSPSVAGGLETQYF
TRBD2,.,TRBJ2-7,TRBV4-2,TGTGCCAGCAGCCCTAGCGGGAGCACCTACGAGCAGTACTTC,CASSPSGSTYEQYF
.,many,TRBJ1-5,TRBV7-2,TGTGCCAGCAGCCGACAGGTCGGCAATCAGCCCCAGCATTTT,CASSRQVGNQPQHF
TRBD2,.,TRBJ2-3,TRBV29-1,TGCAGCGTCGCACGGGCGCTAGCGGGAGTGGTAGATACGCAGTATTTT,CSVARALAGVVDTQYF
TRBD1,.,TRBJ1-2,TRBV6-6,TGTGCCAGCAGTAGATCCGGACAGGGCGGTGGCTACACCTTC,CASSRSGQGGGYTF